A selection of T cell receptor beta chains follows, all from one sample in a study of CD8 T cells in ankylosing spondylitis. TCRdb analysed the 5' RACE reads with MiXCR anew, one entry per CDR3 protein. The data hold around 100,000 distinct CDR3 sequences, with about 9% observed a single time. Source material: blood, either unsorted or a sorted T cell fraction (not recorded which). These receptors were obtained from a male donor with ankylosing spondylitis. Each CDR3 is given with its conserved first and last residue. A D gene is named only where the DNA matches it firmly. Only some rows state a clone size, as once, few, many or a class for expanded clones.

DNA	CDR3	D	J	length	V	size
TGCAGTGCAGAACAGGGTTGGTTGGCTGAAGCTTTCTTT	CSAEQGWLAEAFF	NA	TRBJ1-1	13	TRBV20-1	many
TGCAGTGCTAGGGTCCCGGACTTCGGGAATCAGCCCCAGCATTTT	CSARVPDFGNQPQHF	NA	TRBJ1-5	15	TRBV20-1	few
TGTGCCAGCAGTGCCCCAGGGGGCGGAACTGAAGCTTTCTTT	CASSAPGGGTEAFF	TRBD1	TRBJ1-1	14	TRBV12-3/TRBV12-4	NA
TGCAGTGCTAGAGATTCCGGAGCCCGCTATGGCTACACCTTC	CSARDSGARYGYTF	NA	TRBJ1-2	14	TRBV20-1	few
TGTGCCAGCAGTTTACCCGGGGAGCTGTTTTTT	CASSLPGELFF	NA	TRBJ2-2	11	TRBV12-3/TRBV12-4	many
TGTACCATCTGTTCCACCCACCGGGGTGAGGGCAATCAGCCCCAGCATTTT	CTICSTHRGEGNQPQHF	NA	TRBJ1-5	17	TRBV3-1	NA
TGTGCCACCCCGGGTCTAGCGGAAACCGGGGAGCTGTTTTTT	CATPGLAETGELFF	TRBD2	TRBJ2-2	14	TRBV15	few
TGCAGCGTTGAAGGGACTAGCGGGAGTTTAAATGAGCAGTTCTTC	CSVEGTSGSLNEQFF	TRBD2	TRBJ2-1	15	TRBV29-1	many
TGTGCCATCAGCGTGGGTAGCGGCTCCTACGAGCAGTACTTC	CAISVGSGSYEQYF	NA	TRBJ2-7	14	TRBV10-3	many
TGTGCCACCAGTGATTTGCGACAATACAATGAGCAGTTCTTC	CATSDLRQYNEQFF	NA	TRBJ2-1	14	TRBV24-1	NA
TGCGCCAGCAGCCAAAACCAACTAGCCCCCCAAGAGACCCAGTACTTC	CASSQNQLAPQETQYF	NA	TRBJ2-5	16	TRBV4-1	NA
TGTGCCAGCCCGGGCCTAGCGGGAGTCCACGAGCAGTACTTC	CASPGLAGVHEQYF	TRBD2	TRBJ2-7	14	TRBV2	NA
TGCGCCAGCAGCCTTTCTGGGGGTTACAATCAGCCCCAGCATTTT	CASSLSGGYNQPQHF	NA	TRBJ1-5	15	TRBV5-1	many
TGTGCCAGCAGCTTAGCCACGGGGGGCTACAATGAGCAGTTCTTC	CASSLATGGYNEQFF	TRBD2	TRBJ2-1	15	TRBV13	NA
TGTGCCAGCAGTTTCACGTATGCCCTTTACGAGCAGTACTTC	CASSFTYALYEQYF	NA	TRBJ2-7	14	TRBV6-2/TRBV6-3	few
TGTGCCACGGGACTAGCGGGCTCCTACAATGAGCAGTTCTTC	CATGLAGSYNEQFF	TRBD2	TRBJ2-1	14	TRBV24-1	many
TGCAGTGCAAGAGCTGTTGGGGGGATTACAGATACGCAGTATTTT	CSARAVGGITDTQYF	NA	TRBJ2-3	15	TRBV20-1	NA
TGTGCCAGCAGTCTAACTCAGGGGGGTCGGGAGCAGTACTTC	CASSLTQGGREQYF	NA	TRBJ2-7	14	TRBV7-9	few
TGCGCCAGCAGTGAGTCGGCTAGCGGGTTCGAGCAGTACTTC	CASSESASGFEQYF	TRBD2	TRBJ2-7	14	TRBV10-2	few
TGTGCCAGCAGCTTAGCGCCTAGCGGAGATGAGCAGTTCTTC	CASSLAPSGDEQFF	TRBD2	TRBJ2-1	14	TRBV7-7	many
TGTGCCTGGAGCGGCGGGATGAACACTGAAGCTTTCTTT	CAWSGGMNTEAFF	NA	TRBJ1-1	13	TRBV30	few
TGTGCCAGCAGCCTCATACAGGGGGGGGATGGCTACACCTTC	CASSLIQGGDGYTF	TRBD1	TRBJ1-2	14	TRBV12-3/TRBV12-4	many
TGTGCCAGCAGCTTGCTAGCGGGAGGGCGCCTCAATGAGCAGTTCTTC	CASSLLAGGRLNEQFF	TRBD2	TRBJ2-1	16	TRBV11-2	few
TGTGCCAGCAGTGAAGACAATGAGCAGTTCTTC	CASSEDNEQFF	NA	TRBJ2-1	11	TRBV2	few
TGTGCCAGCAGCTTAGGAACCGTGGGCATGAACACCGGGGAGCTGTTTTTT	CASSLGTVGMNTGELFF	NA	TRBJ2-2	17	TRBV7-9	few
TGTGCCAGCAGCCCGGCGGCGCCGTCTTTGAGAACTGAAGCTTTCTTT	CASSPAAPSLRTEAFF	NA	TRBJ1-1	16	TRBV13	many
TGCAGTGCTAGGGCCCGGAGACAGGGGGCGGACACTGAAGCTTTCTTT	CSARARRQGADTEAFF	TRBD1	TRBJ1-1	16	TRBV20-1	NA
TGTGCCACCCTCGGGTTGAGGGACCTGAACACTGAAGCTTTCTTT	CATLGLRDLNTEAFF	NA	TRBJ1-1	15	TRBV2	NA
TGCAGTGCTAGAGATCGCCCCAGTACAGATACGCAGTATTTT	CSARDRPSTDTQYF	NA	TRBJ2-3	14	TRBV20-1	many
TGCAGTGCTGTGGTCAGGGGACAGGGTAGTCAGCCCCAGCATTTT	CSAVVRGQGSQPQHF	TRBD1	TRBJ1-5	15	TRBV20-1	many
TGTGCCAGCAGCTCCGCTCTGGGACAGGGGTCCTACGAGCAGTACTTC	CASSSALGQGSYEQYF	TRBD1	TRBJ2-7	16	TRBV7-6	NA
TGTGCCAGCAGCTTAACCAGCGGGAGATTCGATGAGCAGTTCTTC	CASSLTSGRFDEQFF	TRBD2	TRBJ2-1	15	TRBV13	many
TGTGCCACCATTCATTGGGGAGGGCCCTCGGCCGGGGAGCTGTTTTTT	CATIHWGGPSAGELFF	TRBD2	TRBJ2-2	16	TRBV15	many
TGTGCCAGCATGAAGTACAATGAGCAGTTCTTC	CASMKYNEQFF	NA	TRBJ2-1	11	TRBV27	NA
TGCAGCGTTGAAGGAGAATCCGCGGCCGGGGAGCTGTTTTTT	CSVEGESAAGELFF	NA	TRBJ2-2	14	TRBV29-1	NA
TGTGCCAGCAGCCCTCAAGGGACTGAGCAGTTCTTC	CASSPQGTEQFF	NA	TRBJ2-1	12	TRBV11-2	medium-sized
TGTGCCTGGACCTCAGGTAGCGGCGGGGAGCTGTTTTTT	CAWTSGSGGELFF	NA	TRBJ2-2	13	TRBV30	few
TGTGCCAGCAGCCAGGAGACAGGGTACAATCAGCCCCAGCATTTT	CASSQETGYNQPQHF	TRBD1	TRBJ1-5	15	TRBV3-1	NA
TGTGCCAGCAGCTTAGACGGGGACACTGAAGCTTTCTTT	CASSLDGDTEAFF	NA	TRBJ1-1	13	TRBV11-2	many
TGTGCCAGCACTTCCAGGGTAGGGAACACTGAAGCTTTCTTT	CASTSRVGNTEAFF	NA	TRBJ1-1	14	TRBV12-3/TRBV12-4	many
TGTGCCAGCAGTGACAACACTATCTCTGGAAACACCATATATTTT	CASSDNTISGNTIYF	NA	TRBJ1-3	15	TRBV11-3	NA
TGTGCCAGCAGCTCGTGGGCAGCTACTAACTATGGCTACACCTTC	CASSSWAATNYGYTF	NA	TRBJ1-2	15	TRBV7-2	many
TGTGCCAGCAGCTCTTTGGGCGCCCAAAATCGGGATACGCAGTATTTT	CASSSLGAQNRDTQYF	NA	TRBJ2-3	16	TRBV7-9	many
TGTGCCACCAGTGACCGGACTAGCGGGAGGGCCCTAGATACGCAGTATTTT	CATSDRTSGRALDTQYF	TRBD2	TRBJ2-3	17	TRBV24-1	few
TGTGCCAGCAGTTTGACAGGGGGCATTCAGCCCCAGCATTTT	CASSLTGGIQPQHF	TRBD1	TRBJ1-5	14	TRBV12-3/TRBV12-4	NA
TGCAGTGCCAGAATAACAGATAGCAATCAGCCCCAGCATTTT	CSARITDSNQPQHF	NA	TRBJ1-5	14	TRBV20-1	NA
TGTGCCAGCGGGGACTTCTCAACGAACACAGATACGCAGTATTTT	CASGDFSTNTDTQYF	NA	TRBJ2-3	15	TRBV4-2	NA
TGCAGTGCTAGAGTAATAGCGGGAGACGAGCAGTTCTTC	CSARVIAGDEQFF	TRBD2	TRBJ2-1	13	TRBV20-1	many
TGCGCCAGCAGCCCTACAGTTAATAGCAATCAGCCCCAGCATTTT	CASSPTVNSNQPQHF	NA	TRBJ1-5	15	TRBV4-1	few